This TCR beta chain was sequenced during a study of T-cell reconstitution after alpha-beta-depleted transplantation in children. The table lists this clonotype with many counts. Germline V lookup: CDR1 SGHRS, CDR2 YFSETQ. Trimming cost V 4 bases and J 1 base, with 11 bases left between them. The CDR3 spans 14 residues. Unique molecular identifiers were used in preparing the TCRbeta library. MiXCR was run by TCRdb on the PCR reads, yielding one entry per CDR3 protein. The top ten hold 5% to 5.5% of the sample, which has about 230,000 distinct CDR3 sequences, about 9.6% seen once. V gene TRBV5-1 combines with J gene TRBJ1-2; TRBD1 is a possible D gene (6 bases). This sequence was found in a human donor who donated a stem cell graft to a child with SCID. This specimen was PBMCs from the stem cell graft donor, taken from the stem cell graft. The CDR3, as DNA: TGCGCCAGCAGCCCGGGACACTTTAACTATGGCTACACCTTC. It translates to CASSPGHFNYGYTF.